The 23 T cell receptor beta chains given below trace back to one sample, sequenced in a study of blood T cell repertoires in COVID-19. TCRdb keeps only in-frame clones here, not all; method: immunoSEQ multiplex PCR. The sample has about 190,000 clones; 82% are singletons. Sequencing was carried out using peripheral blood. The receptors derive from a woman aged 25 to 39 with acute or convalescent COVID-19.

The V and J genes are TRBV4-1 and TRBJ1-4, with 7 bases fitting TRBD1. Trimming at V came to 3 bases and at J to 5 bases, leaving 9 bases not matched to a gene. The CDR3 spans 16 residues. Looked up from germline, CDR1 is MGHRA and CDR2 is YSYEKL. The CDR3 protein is CASSHNTGQLNEKLFF. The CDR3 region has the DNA TGCGCCAGCAGCCACAATACGGGACAGTTGAATGAAAAACTGTTTTTT.

This CDR3 is CASSESLAAGKMYEQYF. CDR3 sequence (DNA): TGCGCCAGCAGTGAGTCGTTGGCAGCGGGAAAGATGTACGAGCAGTACTTC. This chain connects TRBV10-2 to TRBJ2-7; 7 nucleotides align to TRBD2. Germline V CDR1 and CDR2: WSHSY, SAAADI. This CDR3 has 17 amino acids. V shed 0 bases, J shed 4 bases, and the junction held 12 bases outside the gene matches.

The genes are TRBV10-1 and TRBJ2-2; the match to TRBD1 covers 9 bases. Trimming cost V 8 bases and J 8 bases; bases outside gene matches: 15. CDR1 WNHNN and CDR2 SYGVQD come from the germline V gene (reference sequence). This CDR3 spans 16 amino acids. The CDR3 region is CASSTSQHRGPGELFF. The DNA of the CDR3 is TGCGCCAGCTCGACATCCCAACACAGGGGGCCTGGGGAGCTGTTTTTT.

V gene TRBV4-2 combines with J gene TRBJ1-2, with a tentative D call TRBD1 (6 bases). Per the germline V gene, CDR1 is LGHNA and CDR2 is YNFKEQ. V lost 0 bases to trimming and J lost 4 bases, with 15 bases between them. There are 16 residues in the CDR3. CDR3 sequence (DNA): TGTGCCAGCAGCCAAGAGGGGGGGGCTCAAGGCTATGGCTACACCTTC. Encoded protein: CASSQEGGAQGYGYTF.

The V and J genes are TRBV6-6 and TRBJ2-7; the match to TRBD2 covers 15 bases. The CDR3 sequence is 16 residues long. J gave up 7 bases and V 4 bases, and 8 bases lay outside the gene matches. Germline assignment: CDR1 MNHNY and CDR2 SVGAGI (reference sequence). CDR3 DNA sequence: TGTGCCAGCAGTTCGGGACTAGCGGGGGGTCTTCGGGAGCAGTACTTC. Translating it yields CASSSGLAGGLREQYF.

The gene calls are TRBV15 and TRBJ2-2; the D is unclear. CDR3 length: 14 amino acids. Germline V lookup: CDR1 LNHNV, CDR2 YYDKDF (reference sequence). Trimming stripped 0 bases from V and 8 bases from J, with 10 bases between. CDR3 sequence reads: CATSRDLAAGELFF. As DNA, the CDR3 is TGTGCCACCAGCAGAGATCTTGCGGCAGGGGAGCTGTTTTTT.

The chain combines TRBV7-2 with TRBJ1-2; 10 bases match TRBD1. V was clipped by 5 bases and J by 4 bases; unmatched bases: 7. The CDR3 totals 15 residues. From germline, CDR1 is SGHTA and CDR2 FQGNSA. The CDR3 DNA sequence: TGTGCCAGCAGCCCAGACAGGGGGCGGCTCTATGGCTACACCTTC. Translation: CASSPDRGRLYGYTF. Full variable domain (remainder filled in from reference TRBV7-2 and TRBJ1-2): GAGVSQSPSNKVTEKGKDVELRCDPISGHTALYWYRQSLGQGLEFLIYFQGNSAPDKSGLPSDRFSAERTGGSVSTLTIQRTQQEDSAVYLCASSPDRGRLYGYTFGSGTRLTVV.

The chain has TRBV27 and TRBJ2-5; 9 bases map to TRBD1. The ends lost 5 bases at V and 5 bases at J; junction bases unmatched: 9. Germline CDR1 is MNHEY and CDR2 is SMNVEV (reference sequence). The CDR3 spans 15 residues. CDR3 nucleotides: TGTGCCAGCAGTCGTACCACAGGGGGCAGTGAGACCCAGTACTTC. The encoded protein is CASSRTTGGSETQYF.

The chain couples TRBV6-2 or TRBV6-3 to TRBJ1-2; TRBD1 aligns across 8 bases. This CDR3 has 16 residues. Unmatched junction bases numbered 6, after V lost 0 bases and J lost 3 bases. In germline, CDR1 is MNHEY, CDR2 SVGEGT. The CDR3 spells CASSYSGQGGYYGYTF. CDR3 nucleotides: TGTGCCAGCAGTTACTCCGGACAGGGAGGGTACTATGGCTACACCTTC.

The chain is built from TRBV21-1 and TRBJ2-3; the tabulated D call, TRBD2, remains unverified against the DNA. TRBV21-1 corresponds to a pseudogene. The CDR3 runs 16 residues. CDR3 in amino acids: CASSKGTSGRADTQYF. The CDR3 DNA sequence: TGTGCCAGCAGCAAAGGGACTAGCGGGAGAGCAGATACGCAGTATTTT.

This chain's CDR3 is CASSAGGANEKLFF. CDR3 bases: TGTGCCAGCAGCGCCGGAGGAGCTAATGAAAAACTGTTTTTT. The V gene is TRBV9, the J gene TRBJ1-4; D ambiguous. Germline loops: CDR1 SGDLS, CDR2 YYNGEE. The CDR3 is made up of 14 amino acids. V was shortened by 3 bases and J by 3 bases, with 9 bases between the two germline ends.

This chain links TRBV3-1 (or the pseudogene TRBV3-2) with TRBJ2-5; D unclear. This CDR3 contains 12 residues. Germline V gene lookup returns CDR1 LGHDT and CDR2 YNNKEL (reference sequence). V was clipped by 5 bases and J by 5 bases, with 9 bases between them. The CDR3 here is CASSVSPETQYF. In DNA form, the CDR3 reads TGTGCCAGCAGCGTAAGCCCGGAGACCCAGTACTTC.

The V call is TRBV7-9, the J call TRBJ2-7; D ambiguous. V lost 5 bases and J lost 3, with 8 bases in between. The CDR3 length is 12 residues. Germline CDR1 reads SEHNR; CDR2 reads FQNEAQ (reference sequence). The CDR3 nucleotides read TGTGCCAGCAGCCCCGAGGACTACGAGCAGTACTTC. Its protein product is CASSPEDYEQYF.

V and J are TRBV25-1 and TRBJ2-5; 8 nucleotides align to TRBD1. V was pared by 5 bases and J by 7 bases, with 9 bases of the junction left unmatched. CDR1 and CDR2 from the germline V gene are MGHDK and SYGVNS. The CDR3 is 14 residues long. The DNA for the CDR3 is TGTGCCAGCAGTAGGTCAGGGGGCTCGATGACCCAGTACTTC. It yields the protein CASSRSGGSMTQYF.

This CDR3 reads CASAEGVAANEKLFF. The CDR3 DNA reads TGTGCCAGCGCTGAGGGGGTGGCGGCTAATGAAAAACTGTTTTTT. The chain couples TRBV28 to TRBJ1-4; possible D gene TRBD1, 6 bases. The germline CDR1 and CDR2 sequences are MDHEN and SYDVKM. V was clipped by 8 bases and J by 3 bases, with 16 bases between them. CDR3 length: 15 residues. Full variable domain (missing parts from reference TRBV28 and TRBJ1-4): DVKVTQSSRYLVKRTGEKVFLECVQDMDHENMFWYRQDPGLGLRLIYFSYDVKMKEKGDIPEGYSVSREKKERFSLILESASTNQTSMYLCASAEGVAANEKLFFGSGTQLSVL.

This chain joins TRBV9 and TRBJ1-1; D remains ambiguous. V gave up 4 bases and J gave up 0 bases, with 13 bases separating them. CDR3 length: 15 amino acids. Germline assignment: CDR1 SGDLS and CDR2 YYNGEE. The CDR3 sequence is CASSPQAQLNTEAFF. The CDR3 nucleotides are TGTGCCAGCAGCCCGCAGGCACAGTTGAACACTGAAGCTTTCTTT.

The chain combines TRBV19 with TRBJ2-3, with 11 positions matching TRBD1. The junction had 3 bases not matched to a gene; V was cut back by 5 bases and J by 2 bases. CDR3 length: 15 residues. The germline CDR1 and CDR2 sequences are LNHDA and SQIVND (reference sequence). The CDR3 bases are TGTGCCAGTAGTCTAGGACAGGGGGCCACAGATACGCAGTATTTT. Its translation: CASSLGQGATDTQYF.

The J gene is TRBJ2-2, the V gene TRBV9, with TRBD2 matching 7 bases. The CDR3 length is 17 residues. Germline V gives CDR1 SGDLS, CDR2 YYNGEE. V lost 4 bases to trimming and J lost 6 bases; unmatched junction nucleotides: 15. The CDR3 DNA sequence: TGTGCCAGCAGCTTCCGAGCGGGACCCGGATCTGCCGGGGAGCTGTTTTTT. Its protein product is CASSFRAGPGSAGELFF.

DNA for the CDR3: TGTGCCAGCAGTCAACACCGGGACAGGGGGCGCGAGCAGTACTTC. This codes for CASSQHRDRGREQYF. This chain connects TRBV6-5 to TRBJ2-7; 12 bases agree with TRBD1. Germline V gene data show CDR1 as MNHEY and CDR2 as SVGAGI. The CDR3 is 15 residues long. V trimming: 5 bases; J trimming: 6 bases; junction bases outside the gene matches: 8.

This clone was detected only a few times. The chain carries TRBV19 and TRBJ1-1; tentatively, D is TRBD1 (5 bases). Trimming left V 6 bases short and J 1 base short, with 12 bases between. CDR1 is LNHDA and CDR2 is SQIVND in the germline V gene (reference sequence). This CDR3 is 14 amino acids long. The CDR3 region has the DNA TGTGCCAGTAGGAGTAGGGGTCCGAACACTGAAGCTTTCTTT. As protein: CASRSRGPNTEAFF.

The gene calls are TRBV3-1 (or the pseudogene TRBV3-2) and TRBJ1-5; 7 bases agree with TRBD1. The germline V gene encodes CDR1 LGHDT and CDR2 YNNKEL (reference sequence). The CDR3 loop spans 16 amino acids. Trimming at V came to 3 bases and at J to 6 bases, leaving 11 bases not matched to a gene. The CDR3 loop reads CASSQRSTGRCQPQHF. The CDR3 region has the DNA TGTGCCAGCAGCCAGCGCTCGACAGGGAGGTGTCAGCCCCAGCATTTT.

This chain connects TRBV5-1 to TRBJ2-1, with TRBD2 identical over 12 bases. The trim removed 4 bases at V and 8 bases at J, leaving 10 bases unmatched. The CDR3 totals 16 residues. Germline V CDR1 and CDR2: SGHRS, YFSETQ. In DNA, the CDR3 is TGCGCCAGCAGCGCCCCGACTAGCGGGAGACAGGATGAGCAGTTCTTC. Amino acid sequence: CASSAPTSGRQDEQFF.

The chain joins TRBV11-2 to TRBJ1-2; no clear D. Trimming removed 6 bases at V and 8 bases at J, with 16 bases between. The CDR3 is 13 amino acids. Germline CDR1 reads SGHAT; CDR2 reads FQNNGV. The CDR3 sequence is CASRTRAPGGYTF. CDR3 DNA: TGTGCCAGCAGAACGCGGGCACCCGGGGGCTACACCTTC. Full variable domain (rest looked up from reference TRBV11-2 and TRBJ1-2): EAGVAQSPRYKIIEKRQSVAFWCNPISGHATLYWYQQILGQGPKLLIQFQNNGVVDDSQLPKDRFSAERLKGVDSTLKIQPAKLEDSAVYLCASRTRAPGGYTFGSGTRLTVV.